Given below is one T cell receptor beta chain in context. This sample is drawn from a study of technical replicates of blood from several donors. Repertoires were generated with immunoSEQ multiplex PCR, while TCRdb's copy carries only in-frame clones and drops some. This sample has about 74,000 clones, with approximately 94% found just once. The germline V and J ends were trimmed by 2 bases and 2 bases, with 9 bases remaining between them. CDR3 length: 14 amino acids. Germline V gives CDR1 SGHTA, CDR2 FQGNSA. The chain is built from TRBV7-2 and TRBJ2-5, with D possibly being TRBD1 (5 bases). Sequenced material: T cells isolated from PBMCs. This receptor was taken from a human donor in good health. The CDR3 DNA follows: TGTGCCAGCAGCTTACTGGGGCGGCAAGAGACCCAGTACTTC. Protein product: CASSLLGRQETQYF.